Included here is one TCR beta chain sequence, with context. Its antigen remains unidentified. An end of the junction does not agree with germline; a read error may underlie this. This entry is derived from a study of molecular identifiers for immune sequencing clone quantification. Study findings and constraints: Effector cells had over 99% of their molecules in clones above 20 RNA copies, while naive cells had under 1%.

The V gene's germline CDR1 is LNHDA and CDR2 SQIVND (reference sequence). This CDR3 region has 16 residues. Making the bulk TCR libraries relied on previously described methods and listed TCR primers. From the PCR reads, TCRdb called clonotypes with MiXCR, one entry per CDR3 protein. The sample holds around 470,000 distinct CDR3 sequences; around 23% are singletons and the top ten take under 0.8%. The sequenced sample consisted of naive CD8+ T cells from blood, with Jurkat cell RNA spiked in. Subset described: FACS-sorted CD8+CD4-CCR7+CD45RA+ naive T cells. This chain joins TRBV19 and TRBJ1-1, with TRBD1 as a possible D gene (5 bases). The clonotype originates from a human donor in good health. Some libraries in this study had Jurkat cell RNA spiked in. The CDR3 bases are TGTGCCAGAAGTATAGCCATGGGGCCACAGAACACTGAAGCTTTCTTT. It specifies CARSIAMGPQNTEAFF.